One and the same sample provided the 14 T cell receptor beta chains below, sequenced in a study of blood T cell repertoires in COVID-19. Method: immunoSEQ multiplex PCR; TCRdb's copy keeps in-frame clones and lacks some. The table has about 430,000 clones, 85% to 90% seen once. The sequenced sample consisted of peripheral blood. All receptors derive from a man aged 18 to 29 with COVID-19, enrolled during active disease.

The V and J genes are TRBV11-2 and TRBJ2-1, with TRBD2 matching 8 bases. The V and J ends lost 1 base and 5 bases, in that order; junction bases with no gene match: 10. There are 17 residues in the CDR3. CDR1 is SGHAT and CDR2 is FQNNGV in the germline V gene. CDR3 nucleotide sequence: TGTGCCAGCAGCTTAGCCCCACCGGGGGGGCCCCACAATGAGCAGTTCTTC. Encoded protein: CASSLAPPGGPHNEQFF.

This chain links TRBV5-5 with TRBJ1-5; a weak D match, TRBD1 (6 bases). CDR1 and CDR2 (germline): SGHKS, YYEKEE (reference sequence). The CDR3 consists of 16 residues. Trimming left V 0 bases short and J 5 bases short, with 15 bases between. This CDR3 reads CASSLVGLGGYQPQHF. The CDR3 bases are TGTGCCAGCAGCTTGGTTGGCCTAGGGGGTTATCAGCCCCAGCATTTT.

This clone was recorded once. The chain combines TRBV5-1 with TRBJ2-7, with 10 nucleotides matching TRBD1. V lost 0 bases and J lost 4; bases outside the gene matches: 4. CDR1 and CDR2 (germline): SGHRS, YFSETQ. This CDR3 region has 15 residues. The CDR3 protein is CASSLEGQGYYEQYF. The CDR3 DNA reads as TGCGCCAGCAGCTTGGAGGGACAGGGGTATTACGAGCAGTACTTC. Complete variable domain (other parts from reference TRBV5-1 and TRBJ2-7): KAGVTQTPRYLIKTRGQQVTLSCSPISGHRSVSWYQQTPGQGLQFLFEYFSETQRNKGNFPGRFSGRQFSNSRSEMNVSTLELGDSALYLCASSLEGQGYYEQYFGPGTRLTVT.

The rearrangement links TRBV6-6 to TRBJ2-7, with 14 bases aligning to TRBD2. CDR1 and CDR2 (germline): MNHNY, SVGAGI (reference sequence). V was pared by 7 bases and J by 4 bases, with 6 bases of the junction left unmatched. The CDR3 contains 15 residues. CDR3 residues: CASTRGTSGGYEQYF. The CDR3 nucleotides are TGTGCCAGCACCCGCGGGACTAGCGGGGGATACGAGCAGTACTTC.

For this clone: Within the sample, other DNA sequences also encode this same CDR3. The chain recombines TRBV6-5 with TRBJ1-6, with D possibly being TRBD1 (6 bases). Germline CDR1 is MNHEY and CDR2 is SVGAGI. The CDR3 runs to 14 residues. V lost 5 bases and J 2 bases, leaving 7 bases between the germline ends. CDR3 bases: TGTGCCAGCAGTACAGGGACCTATAATTCACCCCTCCACTTT. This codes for CASSTGTYNSPLHF.

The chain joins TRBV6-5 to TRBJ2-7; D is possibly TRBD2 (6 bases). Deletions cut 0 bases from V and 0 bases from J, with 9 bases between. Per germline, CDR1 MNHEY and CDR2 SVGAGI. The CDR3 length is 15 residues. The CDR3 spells CASSYSPGSSYEQYF. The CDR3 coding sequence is TGTGCCAGCAGTTACTCACCCGGGAGCTCCTACGAGCAGTACTTC.

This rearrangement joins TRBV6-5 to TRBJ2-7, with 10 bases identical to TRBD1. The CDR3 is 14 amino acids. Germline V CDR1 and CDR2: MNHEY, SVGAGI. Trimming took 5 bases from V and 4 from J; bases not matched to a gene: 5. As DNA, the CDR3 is TGTGCCAGCAGTCGGGACAGGGGACTTTACGAGCAGTACTTC. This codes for CASSRDRGLYEQYF.

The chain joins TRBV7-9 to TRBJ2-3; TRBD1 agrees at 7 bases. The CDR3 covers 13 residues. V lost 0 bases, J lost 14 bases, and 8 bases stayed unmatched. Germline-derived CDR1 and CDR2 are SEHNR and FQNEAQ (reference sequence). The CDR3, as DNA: TGTGCCAGCAGCTTAGCGGGGCAGGGGGTCCCGTATTTT. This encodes CASSLAGQGVPYF.

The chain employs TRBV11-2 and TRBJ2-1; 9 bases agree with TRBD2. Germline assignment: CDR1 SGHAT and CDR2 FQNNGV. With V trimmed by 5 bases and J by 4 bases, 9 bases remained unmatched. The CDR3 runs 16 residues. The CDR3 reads CASSDYSGSAYNEQFF. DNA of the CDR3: TGTGCCAGCAGCGATTATAGCGGGAGCGCTTACAATGAGCAGTTCTTC.

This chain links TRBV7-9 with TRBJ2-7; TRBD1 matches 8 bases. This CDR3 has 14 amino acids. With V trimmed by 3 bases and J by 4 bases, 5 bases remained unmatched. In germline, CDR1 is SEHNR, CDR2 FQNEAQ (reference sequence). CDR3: CASSFSQGGYEQYF. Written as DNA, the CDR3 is TGTGCCAGCAGCTTTTCACAGGGGGGTTACGAGCAGTACTTC.

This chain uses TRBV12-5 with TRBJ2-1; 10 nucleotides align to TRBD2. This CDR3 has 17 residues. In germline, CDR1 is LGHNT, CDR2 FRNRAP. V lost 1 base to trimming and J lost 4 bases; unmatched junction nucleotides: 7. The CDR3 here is CASGLDVSGGLYNEQFF. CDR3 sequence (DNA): TGTGCTAGTGGTTTGGACGTTAGCGGGGGGTTATACAATGAGCAGTTCTTC.

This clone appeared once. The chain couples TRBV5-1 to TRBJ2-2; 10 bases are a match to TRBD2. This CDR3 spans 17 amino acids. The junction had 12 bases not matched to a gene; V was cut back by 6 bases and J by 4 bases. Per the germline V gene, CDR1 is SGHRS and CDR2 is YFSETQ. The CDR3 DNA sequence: TGCGCCAGCAAGGAAAATAGCGGGAGGTTTCTCACCGGGGAGCTGTTTTTT. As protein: CASKENSGRFLTGELFF.

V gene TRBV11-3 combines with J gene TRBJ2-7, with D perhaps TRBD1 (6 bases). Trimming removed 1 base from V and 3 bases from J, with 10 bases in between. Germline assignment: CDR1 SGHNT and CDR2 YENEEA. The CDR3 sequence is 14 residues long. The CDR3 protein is CASSLGPRGYEQYF. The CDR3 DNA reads TGTGCCAGCAGCTTAGGGCCCAGGGGCTACGAGCAGTACTTC.

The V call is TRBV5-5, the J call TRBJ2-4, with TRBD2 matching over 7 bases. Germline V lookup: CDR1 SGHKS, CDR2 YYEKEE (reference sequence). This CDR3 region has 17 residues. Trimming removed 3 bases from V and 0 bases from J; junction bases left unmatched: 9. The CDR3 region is CASSSETSRVAKNIQYF. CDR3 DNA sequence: TGTGCCAGCAGCTCAGAGACTAGCAGAGTAGCCAAAAACATTCAGTACTTC.